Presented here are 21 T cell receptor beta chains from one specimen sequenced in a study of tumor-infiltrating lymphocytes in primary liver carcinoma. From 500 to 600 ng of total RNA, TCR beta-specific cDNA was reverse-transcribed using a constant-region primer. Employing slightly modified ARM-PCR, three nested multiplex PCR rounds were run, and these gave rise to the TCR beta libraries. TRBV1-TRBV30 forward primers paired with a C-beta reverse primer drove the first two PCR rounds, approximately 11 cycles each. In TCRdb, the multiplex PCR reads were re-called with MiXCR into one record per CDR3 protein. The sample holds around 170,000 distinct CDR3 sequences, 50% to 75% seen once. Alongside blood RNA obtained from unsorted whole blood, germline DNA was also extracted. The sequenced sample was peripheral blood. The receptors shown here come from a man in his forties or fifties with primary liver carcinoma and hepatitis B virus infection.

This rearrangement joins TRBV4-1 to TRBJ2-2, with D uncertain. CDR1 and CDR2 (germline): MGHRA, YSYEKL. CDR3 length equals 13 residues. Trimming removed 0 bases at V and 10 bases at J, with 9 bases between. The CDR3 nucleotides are TGCGCCAGCAGCCAAGAATTAGCCGTGGAGCTGTTTTTT. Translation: CASSQELAVELFF.

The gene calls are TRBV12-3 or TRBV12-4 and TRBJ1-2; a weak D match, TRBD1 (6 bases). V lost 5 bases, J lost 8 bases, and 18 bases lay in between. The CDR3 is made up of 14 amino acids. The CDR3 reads CASSPRAGVWGYTF. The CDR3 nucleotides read TGTGCCAGCAGTCCACGAGCAGGGGTGTGGGGCTACACCTTC.

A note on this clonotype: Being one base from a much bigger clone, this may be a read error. CDR3 in amino acids: CASNFMNTQYF. The CDR3 nucleotides read TGTGCCAGCAACTTTATGAATACGCAGTATTTT. V usage is TRBV11-2 and J usage is TRBJ2-3; D is unresolved. Germline CDR1 is SGHAT and CDR2 is FQNNGV. Trimming took off 7 bases at V and 7 bases at J, with 9 bases between the two ends. This CDR3 has 11 residues.

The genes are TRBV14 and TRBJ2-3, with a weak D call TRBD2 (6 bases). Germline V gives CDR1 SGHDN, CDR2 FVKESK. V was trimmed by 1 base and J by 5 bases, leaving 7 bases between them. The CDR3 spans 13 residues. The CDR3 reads CASSQAGRDTQYF. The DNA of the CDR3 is TGTGCCAGCAGCCAAGCCGGGAGAGATACGCAGTATTTT.

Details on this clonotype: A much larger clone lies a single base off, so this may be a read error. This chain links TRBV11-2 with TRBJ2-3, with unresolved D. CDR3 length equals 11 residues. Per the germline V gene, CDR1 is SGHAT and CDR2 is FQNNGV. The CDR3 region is CASSLGDMQYF. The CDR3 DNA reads TGTGCCAGCAGCTTAGGGGATATGCAGTATTTT.

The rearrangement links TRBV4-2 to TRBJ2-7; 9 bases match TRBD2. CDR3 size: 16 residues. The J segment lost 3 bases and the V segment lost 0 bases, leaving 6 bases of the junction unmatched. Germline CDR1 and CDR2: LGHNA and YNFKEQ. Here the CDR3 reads CASSQDGRTSDYEQYF. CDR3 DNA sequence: TGTGCCAGCAGCCAAGATGGGCGGACTAGCGACTACGAGCAGTACTTC.

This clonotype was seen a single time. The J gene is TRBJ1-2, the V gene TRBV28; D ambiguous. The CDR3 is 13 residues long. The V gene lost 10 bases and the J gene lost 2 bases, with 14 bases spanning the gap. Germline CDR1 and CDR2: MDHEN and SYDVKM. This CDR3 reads CATSMEGNYGYTF. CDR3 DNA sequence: TGTGCCACTTCTATGGAAGGGAACTATGGCTACACCTTC.

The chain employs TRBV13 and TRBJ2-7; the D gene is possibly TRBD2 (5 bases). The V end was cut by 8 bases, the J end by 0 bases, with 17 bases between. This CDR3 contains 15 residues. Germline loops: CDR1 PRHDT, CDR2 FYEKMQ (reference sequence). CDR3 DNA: TGTGCCAGCCAGCTGGGTAGCGACATCTCCTACGAGCAGTACTTC. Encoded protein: CASQLGSDISYEQYF.

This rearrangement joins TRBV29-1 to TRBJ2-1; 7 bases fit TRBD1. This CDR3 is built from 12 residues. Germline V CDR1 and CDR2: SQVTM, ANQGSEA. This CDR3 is CIVRGIYNEQFF. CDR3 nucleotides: TGCATCGTCAGGGGGATCTACAATGAGCAGTTCTTC.

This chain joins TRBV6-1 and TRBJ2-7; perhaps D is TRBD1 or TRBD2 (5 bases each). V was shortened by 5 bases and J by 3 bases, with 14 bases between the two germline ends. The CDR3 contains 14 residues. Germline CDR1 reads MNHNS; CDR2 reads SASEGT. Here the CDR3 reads CASSTTQGVYEQYF. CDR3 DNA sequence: TGTGCCAGCAGTACTACCCAGGGAGTCTACGAGCAGTACTTC.

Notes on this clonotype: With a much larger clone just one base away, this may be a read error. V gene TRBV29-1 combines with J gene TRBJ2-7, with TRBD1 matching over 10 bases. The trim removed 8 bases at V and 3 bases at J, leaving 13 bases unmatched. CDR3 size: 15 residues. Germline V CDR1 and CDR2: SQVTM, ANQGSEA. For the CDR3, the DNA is TGCAGCTCCCGGATCCCGGGACAGGGGCTCTACGAGCAGTACTTC. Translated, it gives CSSRIPGQGLYEQYF.

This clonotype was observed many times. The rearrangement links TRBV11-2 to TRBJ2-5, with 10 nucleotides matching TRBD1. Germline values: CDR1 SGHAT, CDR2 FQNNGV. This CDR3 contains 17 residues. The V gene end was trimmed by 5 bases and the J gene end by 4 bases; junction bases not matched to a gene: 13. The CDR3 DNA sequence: TGTGCCAGCAGCCCCGACAGGGGGCGTTCAATGGGAGAGACCCAGTACTTC. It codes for CASSPDRGRSMGETQYF.

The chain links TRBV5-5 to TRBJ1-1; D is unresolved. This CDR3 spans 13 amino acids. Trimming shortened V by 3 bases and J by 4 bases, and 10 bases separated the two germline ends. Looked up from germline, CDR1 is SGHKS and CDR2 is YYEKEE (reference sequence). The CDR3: CASSSLSGTEAFF. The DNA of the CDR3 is TGTGCCAGCAGCTCCCTCAGCGGCACTGAAGCTTTCTTT.

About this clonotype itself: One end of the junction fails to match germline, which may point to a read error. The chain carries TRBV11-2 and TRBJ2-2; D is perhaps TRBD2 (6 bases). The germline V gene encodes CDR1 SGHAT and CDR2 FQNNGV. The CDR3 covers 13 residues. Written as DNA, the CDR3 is TGTACCAGCAGCGCGCGGGACGGCGGGGAACTGTTTTTT. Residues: CTSSARDGGELFF.

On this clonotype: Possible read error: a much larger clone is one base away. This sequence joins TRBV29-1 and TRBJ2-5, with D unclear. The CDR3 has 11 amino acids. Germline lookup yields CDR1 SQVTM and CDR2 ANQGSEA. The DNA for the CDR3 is TGCAGCGCTGACAAACAAGAGACCCAGTGCTTC. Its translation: CSADKQETQCF.

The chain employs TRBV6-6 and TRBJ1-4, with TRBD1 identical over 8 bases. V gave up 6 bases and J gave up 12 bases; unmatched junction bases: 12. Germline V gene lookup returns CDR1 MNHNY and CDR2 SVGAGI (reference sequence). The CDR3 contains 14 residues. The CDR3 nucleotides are TGTGCCAGCAGGACAGGGGTCGTGGTGGAAGAACTGTTTTTT. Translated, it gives CASRTGVVVEELFF.

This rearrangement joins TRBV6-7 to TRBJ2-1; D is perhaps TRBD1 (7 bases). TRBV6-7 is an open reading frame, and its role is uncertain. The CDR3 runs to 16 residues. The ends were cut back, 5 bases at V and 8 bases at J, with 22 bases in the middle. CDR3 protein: CASSPTTGGRGDEQFF. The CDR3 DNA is TGTGCCAGCAGTCCAACAACCGGGGGCAGGGGGGATGAGCAGTTCTTC.

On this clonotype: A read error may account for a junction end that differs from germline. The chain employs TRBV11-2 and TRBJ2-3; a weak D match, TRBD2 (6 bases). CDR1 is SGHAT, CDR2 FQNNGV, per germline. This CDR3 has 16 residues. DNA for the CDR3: TGTGTCAGCAGCTTCAGTTTAGCGGCTGAAACAGAGACGCAGTATTTT. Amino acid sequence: CVSSFSLAAETETQYF.

The CDR3 DNA follows: TGTGCCAGCAGCTCGGGAGGGGGCGCTAACACCGGGGAGCTGTTTTTT. It yields the protein CASSSGGGANTGELFF. The V gene is TRBV5-5, the J gene TRBJ2-2, with D perhaps matching TRBD2 (8 bases). This CDR3 is built from 16 residues. V was trimmed by 3 bases and J by 2 bases, leaving 14 bases between them. Per germline, CDR1 SGHKS and CDR2 YYEKEE (reference sequence).

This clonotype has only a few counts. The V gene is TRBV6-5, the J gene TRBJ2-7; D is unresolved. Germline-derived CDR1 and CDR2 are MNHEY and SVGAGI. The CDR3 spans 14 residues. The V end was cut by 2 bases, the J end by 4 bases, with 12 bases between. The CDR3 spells CASSYDQLAYEQYF. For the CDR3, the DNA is TGTGCCAGCAGTTACGACCAACTTGCGTACGAGCAGTACTTC.

CDR3 sequence (DNA): TGTGCCAGCAGCTTAAGTGGGAGACCCTACGAGCAGTACTTC. Protein sequence: CASSLSGRPYEQYF. V is TRBV7-2 and J is TRBJ2-7; tentatively, D is TRBD2 (5 bases). Germline values: CDR1 SGHTA, CDR2 FQGNSA. The CDR3 covers 14 residues. Trimming took 2 bases from V and 2 from J, leaving 10 bases between them.